This note documents a single T cell receptor beta chain sequence. The data originate from a study of shared clonotypes between healthy human individuals. Germline trimming cut 1 base from V and 3 bases from J; bases unmatched to any gene: 8. Germline V gene lookup returns CDR1 SGHRS and CDR2 YFSETQ. The CDR3 covers 17 residues. Using 200 ng DNA, some 30,000 T cell genomes, the sorted-subset replicate PCRs were run. Method: immunoSEQ multiplex PCR; TCRdb's copy keeps in-frame clones and lacks some. Of approximately 2.5 million clones listed, 80% to 95% are singletons. A CD45RA+ naive subset and a CD45RA-negative memory subset were split from CD4+ cells.

This chain connects TRBV5-1 to TRBJ1-1; 11 bases match TRBD1. The clonotype comes from a man aged 18 to 29 in good health. Some clones in this sample may be carry-over from other donors' samples. Sequencing used naive CD4+ T cells from PBMCs. Subset noted: CD45RA+ positively selected. CDR3 nucleotide sequence: TGCGCCAGCAGCTTGAACCCGCCGGGACAGGGGGACACTGAAGCTTTCTTT. It specifies CASSLNPPGQGDTEAFF.